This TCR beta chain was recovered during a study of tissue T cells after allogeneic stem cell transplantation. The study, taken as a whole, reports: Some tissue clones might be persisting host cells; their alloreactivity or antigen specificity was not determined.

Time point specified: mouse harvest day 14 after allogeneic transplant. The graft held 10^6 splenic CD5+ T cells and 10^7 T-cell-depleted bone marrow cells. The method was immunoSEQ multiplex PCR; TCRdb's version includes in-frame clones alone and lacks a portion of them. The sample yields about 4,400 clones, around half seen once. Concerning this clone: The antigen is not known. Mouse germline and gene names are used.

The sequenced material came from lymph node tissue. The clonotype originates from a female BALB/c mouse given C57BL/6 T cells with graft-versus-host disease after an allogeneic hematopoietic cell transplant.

The DNA read from the CDR3 is TGTGCCAGCGTCCCGACAGATTCTGGAAATACGCTCTAT. Its protein product is CASVPTDSGNTLY. The whole CDR3 protein reads CASVPTDSGNTLYF. The chain carries TRBV13-3 and TRBJ1-3; tentative D call: TRBD1 (5 bases). The read stops 1 residue short of the end of the CDR3; the missing end is completed from the germline J gene. CDR3 size: 14 residues. The V end was cut by 7 bases, the J end by 0 bases, with 11 bases between. Germline V gives CDR1 NNHDY, CDR2 SYVADS.